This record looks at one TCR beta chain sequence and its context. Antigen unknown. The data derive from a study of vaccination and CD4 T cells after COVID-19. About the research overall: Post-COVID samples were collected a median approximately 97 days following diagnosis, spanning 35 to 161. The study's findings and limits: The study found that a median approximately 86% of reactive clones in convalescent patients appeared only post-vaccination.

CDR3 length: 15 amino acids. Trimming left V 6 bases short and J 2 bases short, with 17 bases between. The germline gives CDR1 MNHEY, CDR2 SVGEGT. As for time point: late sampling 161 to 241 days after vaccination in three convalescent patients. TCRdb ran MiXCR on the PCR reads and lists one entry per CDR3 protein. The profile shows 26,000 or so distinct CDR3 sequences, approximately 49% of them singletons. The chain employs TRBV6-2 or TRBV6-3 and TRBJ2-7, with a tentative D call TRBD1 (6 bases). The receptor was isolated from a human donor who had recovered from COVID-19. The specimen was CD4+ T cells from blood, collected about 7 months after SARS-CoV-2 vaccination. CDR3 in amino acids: CASSSDRRLPYEQYF. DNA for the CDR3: TGTGCCAGCAGCTCGGACAGAAGGCTACCCTACGAGCAGTACTTC.